This is a list of T cell receptor beta chains from one sample in a study of blood T cell repertoires in COVID-19. Sequenced by immunoSEQ multiplex PCR; TCRdb stores in-frame clones only, minus some. In the table there are approximately 260,000 clones, 75% to 90% of which are singletons. The sequenced sample was peripheral blood. The source is an older woman with active or convalescent COVID-19. Both conserved end residues are part of each CDR3. Each record gives: V gene, D gene, J gene, clone size, CDR3 protein, CDR3 DNA. D genes are given only for firm matches. Clone size is stated in some rows and not others, as once, few, many or a class when expanded.

>TRBV19|TRBD1|TRBJ2-3|.
CASSKGQGGDTSTDTQYF
TGTGCCAGTAGTAAAGGACAGGGTGGGGACACTAGCACAGATACGCAGTATTTT
>TRBV29-1|.|TRBJ1-2|.
CSVPLNRDKAYGYTF
TGCAGCGTTCCTCTAAATCGGGACAAAGCTTATGGCTACACCTTC
>TRBV7-6|.|TRBJ1-2|.
CASSQGRGLDYGYTF
TGTGCCAGCAGTCAAGGGCGGGGGTTGGACTATGGCTACACCTTC
>TRBV5-1|.|TRBJ1-2|.
CASSLVQGTPYGYTF
TGCGCCAGCAGCTTGGTTCAGGGAACGCCGTACGGCTACACCTTC
>TRBV6-5|TRBD1|TRBJ1-2|.
CASSRQGAGGYTF
TGTGCCAGCAGTCGACAGGGGGCGGGCGGCTACACCTTC
>TRBV9|.|TRBJ1-2|.
CASSGLNYGYTF
TGTGCCAGCAGCGGGCTCAACTATGGCTACACCTTC
>TRBV2|TRBD2|TRBJ2-5|.
CASIRQGLASQETQYF
TGTGCCAGCATCAGACAAGGACTAGCCTCCCAAGAGACCCAGTACTTC
>TRBV12-3/TRBV12-4|.|TRBJ2-1|.
CASSFGSYNEQFF
TGTGCCAGCAGTTTCGGCTCCTACAATGAGCAGTTCTTC
>TRBV6-5|TRBD2|TRBJ2-3|.
CASRLRGGRTDTQYF
TGTGCCAGCAGACTCCGCGGGGGGCGTACAGATACGCAGTATTTT
>TRBV7-3|.|TRBJ1-1|.
CASSLTGALNTEAFF
TGTGCCAGCAGCTTAACGGGGGCGCTGAACACTGAAGCTTTCTTT
>TRBV5-1|.|TRBJ1-1|.
CASSLEVYSEAFF
TGCGCCAGCAGCTTGGAAGTGTACTCTGAAGCTTTCTTT
>TRBV5-1|.|TRBJ2-2|.
CASSFGGLTGTGELFF
TGCGCCAGCAGCTTCGGGGGACTAACAGGGACCGGGGAGCTGTTTTTT
>TRBV19|.|TRBJ1-6|once
CASSLADSYDGSPLHF
TGTGCCAGTAGCCTCGCTGACTCCTACGATGGGTCACCCCTCCACTTT
>TRBV7-9|TRBD1|TRBJ1-5|.
CASSLGTGLSNQPQHF
TGTGCCAGCAGCTTAGGGACAGGGTTAAGCAATCAGCCCCAGCATTTT
>TRBV7-2|TRBD1|TRBJ1-2|few
CASSLGRTGNGYGYTF
TGTGCCAGCAGCTTAGGACGGACAGGGAACGGCTATGGCTACACCTTC
>TRBV9|.|TRBJ1-5|few
CASSVATGSRYQPQHF
TGTGCCAGCAGCGTAGCAACAGGGTCTCGGTATCAGCCCCAGCATTTT
>TRBV30|.|TRBJ1-2|.
CAWSGAFGYTF
TGTGCCTGGAGTGGGGCGTTCGGCTACACCTTC
>TRBV19|.|TRBJ1-5|once
CASSILQYQPQHF
TGTGCCAGTAGTATTCTCCAGTATCAGCCCCAGCATTTT
>TRBV5-1|.|TRBJ1-1|once
CASSLSQVDAEAFF
TGCGCCAGCAGCTTGTCACAGGTCGATGCTGAAGCTTTCTTT
>TRBV12-3/TRBV12-4|.|TRBJ2-7|few
CASSLGRSYEQYF
TGTGCCAGCAGTTTGGGCAGGTCCTACGAGCAGTACTTC
>TRBV4-3|.|TRBJ1-6|.
CASSQDRRGLGSPLHF
TGCGCCAGCAGCCAAGATCGGCGGGGACTCGGTTCACCCCTCCACTTT
>TRBV5-6|TRBD1|TRBJ1-4|.
CASSPRQGEKLFF
TGTGCCAGCAGCCCTCGACAGGGGGAAAAACTGTTTTTT
>TRBV2|TRBD1|TRBJ2-7|.
CASRKTGIDEQYF
TGTGCCAGCAGGAAGACAGGGATCGACGAGCAGTACTTC
>TRBV9|TRBD2|TRBJ2-3|.
CASSSSGGAVGAQYF
TGTGCCAGCAGCTCTAGCGGGGGGGCCGTAGGGGCGCAGTATTTT
>TRBV7-2|TRBD1|TRBJ1-2|.
CASSPPGQVYGYTF
TGTGCCAGCAGCCCACCGGGACAGGTCTATGGCTACACCTTC
>TRBV5-1|TRBD1|TRBJ1-1|few
CASSAGQGRDEAFF
TGCGCCAGCAGCGCTGGACAGGGAAGGGATGAAGCTTTCTTT
>TRBV9|.|TRBJ2-3|.
CASSAGVEAGAQYF
TGTGCCAGCAGCGCTGGCGTTGAGGCCGGGGCGCAGTATTTT
>TRBV3-1/TRBV3-2|.|TRBJ2-1|.
CASSQDPPGVYNEQFF
TGTGCCAGCAGCCAAGATCCCCCCGGGGTGTACAATGAGCAGTTCTTC
>TRBV5-1|TRBD2|TRBJ2-3|.
CASSLAPTSGGDTQYF
TGCGCCAGCAGCTTGGCACCAACTAGCGGTGGGGATACGCAGTATTTT
>TRBV6-5|TRBD2|TRBJ2-1|once
CASSYRGVSYNEQFF
TGTGCCAGCAGTTATCGGGGGGTCTCCTACAATGAGCAGTTCTTC
>TRBV18|.|TRBJ1-1|.
CASSLSTEAFF
TGTGCCAGCTCCCTATCCACTGAAGCTTTCTTT
>TRBV2|TRBD1|TRBJ2-5|once
CASSEVRTGQETQYF
TGTGCCAGCAGTGAAGTTAGGACAGGCCAAGAGACCCAGTACTTC
>TRBV2|.|TRBJ1-4|once
CASVRQGSPNEKLFF
TGTGCCAGCGTTCGGCAGGGAAGTCCTAATGAAAAACTGTTTTTT
>TRBV6-5|TRBD1|TRBJ1-1|.
CASNQQGTNTEAFF
TGTGCCAGCAACCAACAGGGGACCAACACTGAAGCTTTCTTT
>TRBV19|.|TRBJ1-4|.
CASSIPQGTEKLFF
TGTGCCAGTAGTATTCCGCAGGGGACTGAAAAACTGTTTTTT
>TRBV7-7|.|TRBJ2-1|.
CASSRNRGGSMDEQFF
TGTGCTAGCAGCAGAAACAGGGGGGGTAGCATGGATGAGCAGTTCTTC